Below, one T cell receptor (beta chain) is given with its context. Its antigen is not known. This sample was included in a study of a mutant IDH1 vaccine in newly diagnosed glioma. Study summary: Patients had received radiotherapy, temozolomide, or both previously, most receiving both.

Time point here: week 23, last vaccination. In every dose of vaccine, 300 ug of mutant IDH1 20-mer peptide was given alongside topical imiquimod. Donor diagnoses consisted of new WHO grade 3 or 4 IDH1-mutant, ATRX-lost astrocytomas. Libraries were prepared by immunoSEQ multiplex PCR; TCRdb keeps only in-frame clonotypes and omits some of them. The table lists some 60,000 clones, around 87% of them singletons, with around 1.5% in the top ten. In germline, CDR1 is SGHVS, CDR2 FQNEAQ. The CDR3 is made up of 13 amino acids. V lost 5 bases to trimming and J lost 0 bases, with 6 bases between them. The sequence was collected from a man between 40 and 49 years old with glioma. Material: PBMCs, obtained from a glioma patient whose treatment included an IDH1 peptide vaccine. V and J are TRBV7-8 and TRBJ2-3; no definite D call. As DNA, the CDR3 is TGTGCCAGCAGCGAGGACAGCACAGATACGCAGTATTTT. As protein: CASSEDSTDTQYF.